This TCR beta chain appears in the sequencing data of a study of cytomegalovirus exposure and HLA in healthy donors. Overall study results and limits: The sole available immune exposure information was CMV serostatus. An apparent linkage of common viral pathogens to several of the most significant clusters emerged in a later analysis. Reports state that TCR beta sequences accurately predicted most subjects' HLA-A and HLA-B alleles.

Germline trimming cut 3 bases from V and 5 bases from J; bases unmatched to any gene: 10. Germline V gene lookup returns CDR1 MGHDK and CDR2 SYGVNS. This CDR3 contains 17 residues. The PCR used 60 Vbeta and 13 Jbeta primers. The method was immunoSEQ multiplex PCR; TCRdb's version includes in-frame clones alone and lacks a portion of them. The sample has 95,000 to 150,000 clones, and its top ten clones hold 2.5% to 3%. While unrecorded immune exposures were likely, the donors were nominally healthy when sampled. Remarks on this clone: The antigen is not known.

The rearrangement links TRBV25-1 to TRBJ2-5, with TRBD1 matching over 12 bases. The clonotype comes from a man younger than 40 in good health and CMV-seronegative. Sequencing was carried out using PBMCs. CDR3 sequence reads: CASSEKVGTGGGETQYF. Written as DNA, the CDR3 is TGTGCCAGCAGTGAGAAAGTAGGGACAGGGGGCGGTGAGACCCAGTACTTC.